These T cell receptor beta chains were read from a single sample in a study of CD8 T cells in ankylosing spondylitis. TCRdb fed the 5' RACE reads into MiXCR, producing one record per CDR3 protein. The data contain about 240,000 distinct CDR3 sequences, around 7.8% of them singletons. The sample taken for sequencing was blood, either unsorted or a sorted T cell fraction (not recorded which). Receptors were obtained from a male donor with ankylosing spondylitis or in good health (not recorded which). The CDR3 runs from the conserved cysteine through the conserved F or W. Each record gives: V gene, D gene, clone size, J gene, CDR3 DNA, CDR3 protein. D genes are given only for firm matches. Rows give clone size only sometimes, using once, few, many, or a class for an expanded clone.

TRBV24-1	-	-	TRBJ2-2	TGTGCCACCAGTGAGGGGCAGCCGAACACCGGGGAGCTGTTTTTT	CATSEGQPNTGELFF
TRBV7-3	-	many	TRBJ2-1	TGTGCCAGCAGCTTAACTCCGTTGCTCAATGAGCAGTTCTTC	CASSLTPLLNEQFF
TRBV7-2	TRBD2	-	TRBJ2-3	TGTGCCAGCAGCTCCCGACTAGCGGGAGAGAGCACAGATACGCAGTATTTT	CASSSRLAGESTDTQYF
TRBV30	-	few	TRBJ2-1	TGTGCCTGGACCCCAGGGAGCTCCTACAATGAGCAGTTCTTC	CAWTPGSSYNEQFF
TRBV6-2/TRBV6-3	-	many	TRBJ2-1	TGTGCCAGCAGTTACTCGGGCAGCTACAATGAGCAGTTCTTC	CASSYSGSYNEQFF
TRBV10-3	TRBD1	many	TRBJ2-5	TGTGCCATCAGTGAGGAACGGGACAGACAAGAGACCCAGTACTTC	CAISEERDRQETQYF
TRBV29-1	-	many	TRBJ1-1	TGCAGCGTTGCCCGTGAGGCCCACACTGAAGCTTTCTTT	CSVAREAHTEAFF
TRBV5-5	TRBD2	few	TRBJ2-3	TGTGCCACCCGGGGGGAGGATACGCAGTATTTT	CATRGEDTQYF
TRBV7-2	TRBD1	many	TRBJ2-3	TGTGCCAGCAGCCAACCCCCGGACAGGAGCACAGATACGCAGTATTTT	CASSQPPDRSTDTQYF
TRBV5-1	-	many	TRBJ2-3	TGCGCCAGCAGCTTGGACCCTAGCACAGATACGCAGTATTTT	CASSLDPSTDTQYF
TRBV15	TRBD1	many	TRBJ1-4	TGTGCCACCAGCGGCCGGACAGGGTTCAGTGAAAAACTGTTTTTT	CATSGRTGFSEKLFF
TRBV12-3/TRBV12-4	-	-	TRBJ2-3	TGTGCCAGCAGCCGGTACAGGGTTGAAGATACGCAGTATTTT	CASSRYRVEDTQYF
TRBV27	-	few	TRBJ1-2	TGTGCCAGCAGTTCTCAGGAGAGGGAGCCCTATGGCTACACCTTC	CASSSQEREPYGYTF
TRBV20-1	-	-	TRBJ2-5	TGCAGTGCAAACAGGGTGTCCACGTCCCGGGAGACCCAGTACTTC	CSANRVSTSRETQYF
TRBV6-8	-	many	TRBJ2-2	TGTGCCAGCAGTTACTCGTCAGGGAACACCGGGGAGCTGTTTTTT	CASSYSSGNTGELFF
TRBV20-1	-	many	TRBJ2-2	TGCAGTGCTAGAGCCAAGGGGGTGGTCGGGGAGCTGTTTTTT	CSARAKGVVGELFF
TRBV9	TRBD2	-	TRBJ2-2	TGTGCCAGCAGCGTAGCGGGCGGGGGGGGCAAGACCGGGGAGCTGTTTTTT	CASSVAGGGGKTGELFF